This T cell receptor beta chain was obtained from a study of blood T cell repertoires in COVID-19. Overall study context: Collection of acute and convalescent COVID-19 samples took place in the United States, Italy and Spain. PBMCs, B-cell-depleted T cells, or T cells were the source of the cDNA or gDNA that made up the material.

Methods used by the authors: Estimates of nucleated cell counts were drawn from the amplification of reference gene primers. The method was immunoSEQ multiplex PCR; TCRdb's version includes in-frame clones alone and lacks a portion of them. D and trimming were read from the DNA, whereas the V and J calls and clone size are those reported in that table. The repertoire includes some 700,000 clones, about nine tenths of them detected once, and roughly 0.25% sits in the top ten. The ends lost 3 bases at V and 4 bases at J; junction bases unmatched: 5. The germline V gene has CDR1 SGHNT and CDR2 YYREEE (reference sequence). The CDR3 has 15 residues.

The chain is built from TRBV5-4 and TRBJ2-2, with 8 bases that match TRBD1. This clonotype originated in a woman between 18 and 30 years old with acute or convalescent COVID-19. Sequenced material: peripheral blood. The CDR3 DNA reads as TGTGCCAGCAGCTATCAGACAGGGGCCACCGGGGAGCTGTTTTTT. Amino acid sequence: CASSYQTGATGELFF.